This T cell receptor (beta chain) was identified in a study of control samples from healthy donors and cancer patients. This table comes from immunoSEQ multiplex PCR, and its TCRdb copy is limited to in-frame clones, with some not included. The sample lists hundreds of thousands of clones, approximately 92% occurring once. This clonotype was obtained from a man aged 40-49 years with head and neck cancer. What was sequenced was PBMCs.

The CDR3 loop reads CASRPATNTGELFF. The CDR3 bases are TGTGCCAGCAGGCCGGCTACGAACACCGGGGAGCTGTTTTTT. V usage is TRBV2 and J usage is TRBJ2-2; the D is unclear. The CDR3 is 14 residues long. From germline, CDR1 is SNHLY and CDR2 FYNNEI. V lost 6 bases to trimming and J lost 0 bases, with 8 bases between them.